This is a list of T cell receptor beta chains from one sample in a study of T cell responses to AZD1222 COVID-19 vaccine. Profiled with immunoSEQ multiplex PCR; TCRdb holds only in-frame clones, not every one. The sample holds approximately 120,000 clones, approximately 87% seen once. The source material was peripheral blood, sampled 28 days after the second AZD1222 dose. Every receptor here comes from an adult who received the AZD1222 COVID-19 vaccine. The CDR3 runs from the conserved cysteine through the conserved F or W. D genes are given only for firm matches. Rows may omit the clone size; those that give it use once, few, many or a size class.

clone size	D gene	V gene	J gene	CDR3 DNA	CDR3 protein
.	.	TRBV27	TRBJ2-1	TGTGCCAGCAGTTTCTCCATTACTAGGAGCTCCTACAATGAGCAGTTCTTC	CASSFSITRSSYNEQFF
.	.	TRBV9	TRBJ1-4	TGTGCCAGCAGCGATCAGAGGGGGGGGTTGGAAAAACTGTTTTTT	CASSDQRGGLEKLFF
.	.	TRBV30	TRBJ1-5	TGTGCCTGGAGTCCGCAGACGGCCCAGCCCCAGCATTTT	CAWSPQTAQPQHF
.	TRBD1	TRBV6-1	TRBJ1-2	TGTGCCAGCAGTGATGAGGCAGGGGGACTTTATGGCTACACCTTC	CASSDEAGGLYGYTF
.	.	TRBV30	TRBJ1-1	TGTGCCTGGAGGAGGGATTCTGAAGCTTTCTTT	CAWRRDSEAFF
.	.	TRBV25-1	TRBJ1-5	TGTGCCACCCAACAGCAGGGTAGCAATCAGCCCCAGCATTTT	CATQQQGSNQPQHF
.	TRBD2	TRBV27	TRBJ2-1	TGTGCCAGCAGATTAGCGGGGGGCCCCTACAATGAGCAGTTCTTC	CASRLAGGPYNEQFF
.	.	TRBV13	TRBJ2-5	TGTGCCAGCAGCTTAGGCAGGAGGTTGCAAGAGACCCAGTACTTC	CASSLGRRLQETQYF
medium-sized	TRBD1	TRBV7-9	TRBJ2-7	TGTGCCAGCAGCACCTGGACAGGGGGGTACGAGCAGTACTTC	CASSTWTGGYEQYF
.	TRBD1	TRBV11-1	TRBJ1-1	TGTGCCAGCAGCCGCCAGGGGGCGCCGGAAGCTTTCTTT	CASSRQGAPEAFF
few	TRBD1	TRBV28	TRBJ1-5	TGTGCCAGCATCCCGGGACAGGATAGCAATCAGCCCCAGCATTTT	CASIPGQDSNQPQHF